The clone carrying this TCR beta chain was observed a handful of times. Its antigen is not identified. These data belong to a study of cytomegalovirus exposure and HLA in healthy donors. CDR1 and CDR2 from the germline V gene are SNHLY and FYNNEI. J was trimmed by 5 bases and V by 4 bases; bases with no gene match: 10. The CDR3 sequence is 15 residues long. Study outcomes and limitations: With high specificity and sensitivity, the classifier reportedly diagnosed cytomegalovirus status. Among TCR sequences, most were rare, though some public TCRs appeared in many donors. Investigators reported more than 150 TCR beta chains as tied to cytomegalovirus.

Sequencing used immunoSEQ multiplex PCR; TCRdb keeps in-frame clones, though not all of them. The sample holds under 150,000 clones, more than 75% seen once. Specimen: PBMCs. The TCR originated in a young man in good health and CMV-seropositive. J is TRBJ2-7 and V is TRBV2; 8 bases agree with TRBD2. The CDR3 DNA follows: TGTGCCAGCAGTGGATTAGCGGGGCTAGACCACGAGCAGTACTTC. It codes for CASSGLAGLDHEQYF.